The clone carrying this TCR beta chain has a count of ten or more. Its matching antigen is unknown. The sample comes from a study of identical twins. Study-level findings and limits: Insertions were reduced in abundant cord blood beta clonotypes but not in memory repertoires.

The CDR3 loop spans 15 amino acids. Trimming removed 0 bases at V and 5 bases at J, with 15 bases between. Germline V CDR1 and CDR2: DFQATT, SNEGSKA (reference sequence). TCRdb re-called the 5' RACE reads through MiXCR, storing one row per CDR3 protein. The table lists around 100,000 distinct CDR3 sequences, under 6.5% of them singletons. This clonotype was obtained from a woman between 50 and 59 years old in good health. The sequencing input was memory T cells sorted from blood. The chain employs TRBV20-1 and TRBJ2-3; no firm D call. The CDR3 here is CSARDRTGNQDTQYF. For the CDR3, the DNA is TGCAGTGCTAGAGATAGAACGGGTAATCAAGATACGCAGTATTTT.